What follows are 3 T cell receptor beta chains derived from one specimen sequenced in a study of OX40 agonist ivuxolimab in advanced cancers. Sequenced by immunoSEQ multiplex PCR; TCRdb stores in-frame clones only, minus some. The sample carries 80,000 or so clones, 84% recorded once. Source: CD4+ or CD8+ T cells sorted from blood, taken in a trial of the OX40 agonist ivuxolimab. Receptors originate from an adult with an advanced solid tumor such as melanoma, head and neck, liver or kidney cancer.

A single count supports this clone. The V and J genes are TRBV19 and TRBJ1-2; no reliable D call. This CDR3 contains 11 residues. Trimming stripped 6 bases from V and 5 bases from J, with 7 bases between. From germline, CDR1 is LNHDA and CDR2 SQIVND (reference sequence). In nucleotides, the CDR3 is TGTGCCAGTAGCCCCGATTATGGCTACACCTTC. This translates into CASSPDYGYTF.

The CDR3: CASSLELPGELFF. The CDR3 region has the DNA TGTGCCAGCAGTTTAGAGCTGCCCGGGGAGCTGTTTTTT. The gene calls are TRBV28 and TRBJ2-2; no firm D call. From germline, CDR1 is MDHEN and CDR2 SYDVKM. This CDR3 has 13 residues. Trimming removed 2 bases from V and 6 bases from J, with 7 bases in between.

The chain joins TRBV10-3 to TRBJ1-5; D is uncertain. V was pared by 4 bases and J by 0 bases, with 10 bases between. Germline CDR1 is ENHRY and CDR2 is SYGVKD. The CDR3 totals 15 residues. CDR3 DNA: TGTGCCATCAGTGGGGGATTAGGTAGCAATCAGCCCCAGCATTTT. Residues: CAISGGLGSNQPQHF.